The 20 T cell receptor beta chains below were found in one sample sequenced in a study of cytomegalovirus exposure and HLA in healthy donors. Both 60 Vbeta primers and 13 Jbeta primers went into the PCR. Some clones are missing from TCRdb's copy, which holds only in-frame ones; the method was immunoSEQ multiplex PCR. This sample has about 150,000 clones; 75% to 85% occur once, and the top ten carry about 7%. Sequenced sample: PBMCs. These receptors were taken from a man aged 25 to 40 in good health and CMV-seropositive.

The chain carries TRBV30 and TRBJ1-2; possible D gene TRBD1, 5 bases. Germline CDR1 reads GTSNPN; CDR2 reads SVGIG (reference sequence). Trimming took 3 bases from V and 8 from J, leaving 13 bases between them. The CDR3 covers 12 residues. The CDR3, as DNA: TGTGCCTGGAGCGCGGGGGGGGAGGGCTACACCTTC. It encodes CAWSAGGEGYTF.

The chain joins TRBV5-4 to TRBJ1-2; the D is unclear. In germline, CDR1 is SGHNT, CDR2 YYREEE (reference sequence). With 4 bases removed from V and 4 bases from J, the gap between germline ends came to 8 bases. This CDR3 has 12 residues. The CDR3 protein is CASSDSGYGYTF. In DNA, the CDR3 is TGTGCCAGCAGCGATTCAGGCTATGGCTACACCTTC.

This clone was counted between two and nine times. Germline and junction disagree at one end, which may indicate a read error. This chain connects TRBV7-9 to TRBJ2-1, with D perhaps matching TRBD1 (6 bases). Per the germline V gene, CDR1 is SEHNR and CDR2 is FQNEAQ (reference sequence). This CDR3 has 16 residues. The CDR3 DNA reads as TGTTCCAGCAGCTTAGCTGGGGCAGGGGCATACAATGAGCAGTTCTTC. Its protein is CSSSLAGAGAYNEQFF.

The V call is TRBV10-1, the J call TRBJ2-1; 8 bases fit TRBD2. CDR1 and CDR2 (germline): WNHNN, SYGVQD (reference sequence). The CDR3 totals 16 residues. J gave up 6 bases and V 2 bases, and 9 bases lay outside the gene matches. Written as DNA, the CDR3 is TGCGCCAGCAGTGAGGGTCTGGGACTAGGAGTCAATGAGCAGTTCTTC. Encoded protein: CASSEGLGLGVNEQFF.

Turning to this clone: At one end the junction does not follow the germline gene, possibly because of a read error. The V gene is TRBV6-1, the J gene TRBJ1-6; 7 nucleotides match TRBD1. CDR1 is MNHNS and CDR2 is SASEGT in the germline V gene. The CDR3 loop spans 14 amino acids. CDR3 nucleotide sequence: TGTGCCAGCCGTGAGGGACAGAATAATTCACCCCTCCACTTT. Its translation is CASREGQNNSPLHF.

This clone has only a few counts. The chain couples TRBV6-6 to TRBJ1-3; D not certain. Trimming removed 0 bases from V and 2 bases from J, with 8 bases in between. This CDR3 has 15 residues. Germline lookup yields CDR1 MNHNY and CDR2 SVGAGI (reference sequence). CDR3 sequence: CASSYSGETGNTIYF. The CDR3 region has the DNA TGTGCCAGCAGTTACTCCGGGGAAACTGGAAACACCATATATTTT.

The chain uses TRBV27 and TRBJ1-1; 7 nucleotides agree with TRBD1. V lost 8 bases, J lost 11 bases, and 8 bases stayed unmatched. Per germline, CDR1 MNHEY and CDR2 SMNVEV (reference sequence). This CDR3 region has 11 residues. The CDR3 nucleotides read TGTGCCAGCCTAGGGGGCGGGCGGGCTTTCTTT. Its protein product is CASLGGGRAFF.

The J gene is TRBJ1-1, the V gene TRBV10-2; TRBD1 is a possible D gene (6 bases). Trimming removed 2 bases from V and 3 bases from J, with 10 bases in between. Germline assignment: CDR1 WSHSY and CDR2 SAAADI. The CDR3 length is 14 residues. The DNA for the CDR3 is TGCGCCAGCAGTGAGCTGACAGGCTACACTGAAGCTTTCTTT. Translation gives CASSELTGYTEAFF.

The chain has TRBV11-3 and TRBJ1-1; D is unresolved. CDR3 size: 14 residues. Germline CDR1 is SGHNT and CDR2 is YENEEA. The V and J ends lost 5 bases and 2 bases respectively, with 12 bases between them. The CDR3: CASSPGESNTEAFF. The CDR3 DNA sequence: TGTGCCAGCAGCCCTGGGGAGAGTAACACTGAAGCTTTCTTT. Looking up the rest from reference TRBV11-3 and TRBJ1-1 gives the full variable domain: EAGVVQSPRYKIIEKKQPVAFWCNPISGHNTLYWYLQNLGQGPELLIRYENEEAVDDSQLPKDRFSAERLKGVDSTLKIQPAELGDSAVYLCASSPGESNTEAFFGQGTRLTVV.

CDR3 bases: TGCGCCAGCAGCTTCGCAGGGGCTGAGGGCACTGAAGCTTTCTTT. This translates into CASSFAGAEGTEAFF. The gene calls are TRBV5-1 and TRBJ1-1, with D possibly matching TRBD1 (6 bases). This CDR3 has 15 amino acids. V lost 2 bases and J 4 bases, leaving 15 bases between the germline ends. From germline, CDR1 is SGHRS and CDR2 YFSETQ.

The chain links TRBV19 to TRBJ2-3; TRBD2 agrees at 12 bases. V gave up 0 bases and J gave up 6 bases; unmatched junction bases: 4. The CDR3 consists of 16 residues. Germline V CDR1 and CDR2: LNHDA, SQIVND (reference sequence). The CDR3 spells CASSIELAGGGDTQYF. The CDR3 bases are TGTGCCAGTAGTATAGAACTAGCGGGGGGTGGGGATACGCAGTATTTT.

The chain is built from TRBV7-2 and TRBJ2-3, with D possibly TRBD1 on 6 matching bases. This CDR3 is built from 15 residues. V lost 0 bases to trimming and J lost 1 base, with 8 bases between them. CDR1 and CDR2 from the germline V gene are SGHTA and FQGNSA. DNA of the CDR3: TGTGCCAGCAGCTTAGCGGGGGCCCGCACAGATACGCAGTATTTT. Encoded protein: CASSLAGARTDTQYF.

The chain's CDR3 is CASSPDRGAYEQYF. The DNA for the CDR3 is TGTGCCAGCAGCCCCGACCGGGGGGCCTACGAGCAGTACTTC. The chain carries TRBV5-4 and TRBJ2-7, with 7 nucleotides matching TRBD2. The CDR3 contains 14 residues. With 4 bases clipped from V and 2 bases from J, the junction kept 6 bases outside the gene matches. Germline values: CDR1 SGHNT, CDR2 YYREEE (reference sequence).

This chain joins TRBV27 and TRBJ2-2; 8 positions match TRBD1. V was pared by 5 bases and J by 13 bases, with 3 bases of the junction left unmatched. This CDR3 is built from 11 residues. CDR1 is MNHEY, CDR2 SMNVEV, per germline (reference sequence). DNA for the CDR3: TGTGCCAGCAGTGGACAGGGCGGGCTGTTTTTT. This codes for CASSGQGGLFF.

J is TRBJ1-3 and V is TRBV5-6; weak D call: TRBD1 (5 bases). V was cut by 4 bases and J by 9 bases, with 14 bases left in between. This CDR3 has 13 amino acids. Looked up from germline, CDR1 is SGHDT and CDR2 is YYEEEE. CDR3 nucleotide sequence: TGTGCCAGCAGCCTCAGGGTCGGCGGCACCATATATTTT. Translating gives CASSLRVGGTIYF.

V usage is TRBV7-9 and J usage is TRBJ1-3, with D maybe TRBD1 (5 bases). The ends were cut back, 5 bases at V and 2 bases at J, with 13 bases in the middle. Germline V gives CDR1 SEHNR, CDR2 FQNEAQ (reference sequence). This CDR3 contains 15 residues. The CDR3 reads CASSNPGRTGNTIYF. In DNA form, the CDR3 reads TGTGCCAGCAGCAATCCAGGGAGGACTGGAAACACCATATATTTT.

Comment on this clone: A read error likely explains this, since a far larger clone differs by one base. The chain carries TRBV21-1 and TRBJ2-1; the table calls TRBD1, which could not be checked here. TRBV21-1 is a pseudogene segment. This CDR3 has 17 residues. CDR3 amino acids: CASSKAPGQGNCNEQFF. CDR3 in DNA: TGTGCCAGCAGCAAAGCGCCCGGACAGGGGAACTGCAATGAGCAGTTCTTC.

The CDR3, as DNA: TGTGCCAGCAGCCCGACGGGACAGGGGGACTATCAGCCCCAGCATTTT. It codes for CASSPTGQGDYQPQHF. The chain uses TRBV7-2 and TRBJ1-5, with 11 bases fitting TRBD1. The J segment lost 5 bases and the V segment lost 5 bases, leaving 8 bases of the junction unmatched. Germline V CDR1 and CDR2: SGHTA, FQGNSA. This CDR3 has 16 amino acids.

J is TRBJ1-3 and V is TRBV9, with TRBD1 identical over 8 bases. V shed 4 bases and J 2 bases; nucleotides not matched to a gene: 5. In germline, CDR1 is SGDLS, CDR2 YYNGEE. The CDR3 totals 15 residues. The CDR3 region is CASSSGQGPGNTIYF. The CDR3 region has the DNA TGTGCCAGCAGCTCCGGACAGGGCCCTGGAAACACCATATATTTT.

The chain uses TRBV7-2 and TRBJ1-2; a weak D match, TRBD1 (5 bases). In germline, CDR1 is SGHTA, CDR2 FQGNSA. Trimming removed 1 base from V and 2 bases from J, with 11 bases in between. CDR3 size: 15 residues. CDR3: CASSLGPGRNYGYTF. For the CDR3, the DNA is TGTGCCAGCAGCTTAGGTCCAGGGCGGAACTATGGCTACACCTTC.